This T cell receptor beta chain originates from a study of identical twins. This clonotype was detected only a few times. What it binds is not known. Findings and caveats of the study: The same donors were not followed; conclusions instead depended on cross-sectional statistical analysis.

The J segment lost 3 bases and the V segment lost 3 bases, leaving 4 bases of the junction unmatched. This CDR3 is built from 14 residues. The V gene's germline CDR1 is MNHEY and CDR2 SMNVEV (reference sequence). TCRdb re-called the 5' RACE reads through MiXCR, storing one row per CDR3 protein. The table lists under 900,000 distinct CDR3 sequences, over 9% of them singletons. These data were also reused for a study on yellow fever vaccine responses in identical twins.

V is TRBV27 and J is TRBJ1-2; 7 bases match TRBD1. Material for sequencing was PBMCs. This receptor was taken from a woman aged 18-35 years in good health. As DNA, the CDR3 is TGTGCCAGCAGTTTCCGCAGGGGGGACTATGGCTACACCTTC. It encodes CASSFRRGDYGYTF.